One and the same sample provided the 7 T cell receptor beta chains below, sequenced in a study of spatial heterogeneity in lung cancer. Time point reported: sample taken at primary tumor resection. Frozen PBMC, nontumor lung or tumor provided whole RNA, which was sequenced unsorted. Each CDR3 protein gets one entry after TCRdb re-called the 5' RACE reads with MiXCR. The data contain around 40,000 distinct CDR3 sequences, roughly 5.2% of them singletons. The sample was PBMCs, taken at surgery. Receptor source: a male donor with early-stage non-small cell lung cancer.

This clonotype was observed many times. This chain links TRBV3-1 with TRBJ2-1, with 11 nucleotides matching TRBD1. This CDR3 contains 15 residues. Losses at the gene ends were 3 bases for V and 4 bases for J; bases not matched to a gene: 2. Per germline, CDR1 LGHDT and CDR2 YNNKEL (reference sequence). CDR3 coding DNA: TGTGCCAGCAGCCAGGGGACAGGGGGGTACAATGAGCAGTTCTTC. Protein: CASSQGTGGYNEQFF.

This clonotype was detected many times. Written as DNA, the CDR3 is TGCAGTGCTCCGGGACCGAGCCAGGAGGAAGCTTTCTTT. This codes for CSAPGPSQEEAFF. The chain recombines TRBV20-1 with TRBJ1-1, with a possible D match to TRBD1 (5 bases). Germline V CDR1 and CDR2: DFQATT, SNEGSKA (reference sequence). V was shortened by 5 bases and J by 8 bases, with 18 bases between the two germline ends. This CDR3 has 13 amino acids.

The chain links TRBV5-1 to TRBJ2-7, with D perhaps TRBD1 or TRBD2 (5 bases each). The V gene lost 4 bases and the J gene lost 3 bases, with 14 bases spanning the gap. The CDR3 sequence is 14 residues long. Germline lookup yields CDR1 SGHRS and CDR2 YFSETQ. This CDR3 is CASSPTMGDYEQYF. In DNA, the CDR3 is TGCGCCAGCAGCCCGACAATGGGGGACTACGAGCAGTACTTC.

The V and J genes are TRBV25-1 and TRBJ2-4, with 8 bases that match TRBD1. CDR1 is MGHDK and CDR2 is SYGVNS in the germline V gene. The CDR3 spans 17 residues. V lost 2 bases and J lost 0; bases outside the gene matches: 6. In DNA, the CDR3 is TGTGCCAGCAGTGAACATGGGACAGGATTAGCCAAAAACATTCAGTACTTC. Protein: CASSEHGTGLAKNIQYF.

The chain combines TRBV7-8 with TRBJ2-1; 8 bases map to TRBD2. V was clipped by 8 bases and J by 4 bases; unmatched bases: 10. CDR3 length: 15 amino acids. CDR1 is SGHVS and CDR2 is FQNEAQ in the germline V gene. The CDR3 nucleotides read TGTGCCAGCGCGGGGAGCGGGGGCAGGTACAATGAGCAGTTCTTC. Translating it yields CASAGSGGRYNEQFF.

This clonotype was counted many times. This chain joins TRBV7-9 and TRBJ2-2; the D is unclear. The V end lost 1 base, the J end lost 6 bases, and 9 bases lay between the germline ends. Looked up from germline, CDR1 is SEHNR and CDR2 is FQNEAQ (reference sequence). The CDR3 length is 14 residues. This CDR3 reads CASSLGGSAGELFF. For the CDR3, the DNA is TGTGCCAGCAGCTTAGGGGGATCTGCCGGGGAGCTGTTTTTT.

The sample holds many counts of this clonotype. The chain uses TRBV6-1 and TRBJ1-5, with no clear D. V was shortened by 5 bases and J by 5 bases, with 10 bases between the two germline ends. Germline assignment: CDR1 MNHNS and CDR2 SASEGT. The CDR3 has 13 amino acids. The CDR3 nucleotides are TGTGCCAGCAGTCACCCCGGGGATCAGCCCCAGCATTTT. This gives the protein CASSHPGDQPQHF.